The present T cell receptor (beta chain) was sequenced within a study of beta chain features in type 1 diabetes. Overall study: Sorted cells numbering approximately 110,000,000 were examined across all samples.

On this clone: Its cognate antigen is unknown.

This CDR3 spans 15 amino acids. Germline CDR1 is LNHDA and CDR2 is SQIVND (reference sequence). Between the trimmed V and J ends, which lost 5 bases and 6 bases, there was a span of 20 bases. cDNA synthesis used the whole RNA isolate, giving expressed TCRB sequences. It was found that naive, central memory and regulatory T cell samples averaged about 3.4 million reads. The repertoire was sequenced with immunoSEQ multiplex PCR; TCRdb's copy has only in-frame clones and lacks some. The sample consists of 130,000 to 150,000 clones, approximately 13% of them appearing once. General study findings and limits: TCRB CDR3 length was moderately but significantly reduced in all four CD4+ subsets of Type 1 diabetes patients. For cells with high TCR expression, cDNA sequencing could yield over-representation. The influence of HLA type on TCRB rearrangement stayed undetermined.

This clonotype was sampled from a man aged 18-30 years with type 1 diabetes. V and J are TRBV19 and TRBJ2-7; perhaps TRBD2 as D (5 bases). Sequencing was carried out using central memory CD4+ T cells from blood. The CDR3 DNA reads as TGTGCCAGTAGTGTCGCAGCTCCCCGGGATAGCGAGCAGTACTTC. This translates into CASSVAAPRDSEQYF.